These 7 T cell receptor beta chains were all obtained from the same sample, sequenced in a study of shared clonotypes between healthy human individuals. Profiled with immunoSEQ multiplex PCR; TCRdb holds only in-frame clones, not every one. The repertoire holds 300,000 to 400,000 clones, with around 90% as singletons. Sample: memory CD8+ T cells sorted from blood. Regarding subset: CD45RO+ cells pooled with CCR7-negative TemRA cells. Receptors originate from a man younger than 30 in good health.

This clone was detected a few times. The chain carries TRBV7-8 and TRBJ2-1; the D is unclear. Germline V lookup: CDR1 SGHVS, CDR2 FQNEAQ. This CDR3 has 13 amino acids. V lost 1 base, J lost 6 bases, and 7 bases lay in between. The CDR3 DNA reads as TGTGCCAGCAGCTTAGTTCGCGGCAATGAGCAGTTCTTC. Amino acids: CASSLVRGNEQFF.

The chain joins TRBV28 to TRBJ2-3; D uncertain. Germline V gene sequence: CDR1 MDHEN, CDR2 SYDVKM. The V gene lost 4 bases and the J gene lost 3 bases, with 14 bases spanning the gap. This CDR3 is built from 15 residues. The CDR3: CASSSPRSGTDTQYF. The CDR3 DNA follows: TGTGCCAGCAGTTCCCCTAGGAGTGGGACAGATACGCAGTATTTT.

The V and J genes are TRBV30 and TRBJ2-5, with 7 bases that match TRBD1. CDR3 length: 15 amino acids. Germline V gene data show CDR1 as GTSNPN and CDR2 as SVGIG (reference sequence). Trimming removed 2 bases from V and 7 bases from J; junction bases left unmatched: 13. The CDR3 DNA reads as TGTGCCTGGAGTACAACAGGGGAACAGAGGAGGACCCAGTACTTC. Its protein is CAWSTTGEQRRTQYF.

The rearrangement links TRBV6-1 to TRBJ2-1; D not certain. Trimming stripped 2 bases from V and 4 bases from J, with 9 bases between. Germline V lookup: CDR1 MNHNS, CDR2 SASEGT. The length of the CDR3 is 14 residues. CDR3: CASSEYGKYNEQFF. In nucleotides, the CDR3 is TGTGCCAGCAGTGAATATGGGAAGTACAATGAGCAGTTCTTC.

The rearrangement joins TRBV5-1 to TRBJ2-3; D remains unclear. The CDR3 is made up of 14 amino acids. Germline V CDR1 and CDR2: SGHRS, YFSETQ. V was clipped by 0 bases and J by 0 bases, with 5 bases between them. CDR3 region: CASSLDGSTDTQYF. CDR3 in DNA: TGCGCCAGCAGCTTGGACGGAAGCACAGATACGCAGTATTTT.

The CDR3 coding sequence is TGTGCCAGCAGCGTAGGTCTGGCAGGATGGGGTACTAACTATGGCTACACCTTC. Its protein product is CASSVGLAGWGTNYGYTF. The chain uses TRBV9 and TRBJ1-2; no definite D call. The CDR3 extends over 18 amino acids. Trimming took off 0 bases at V and 0 bases at J, with 18 bases between the two ends. Germline assignment: CDR1 SGDLS and CDR2 YYNGEE.

The chain carries TRBV11-3 and TRBJ2-2; 7 positions match TRBD1. The CDR3 runs 14 residues. V shed 5 bases and J 6 bases; nucleotides not matched to a gene: 6. Germline V CDR1 and CDR2: SGHNT, YENEEA. The CDR3 DNA is TGTGCCAGCAGCCCAAAGAGGGGGCCCGGGGAGCTGTTTTTT. Translating it yields CASSPKRGPGELFF.